These T cell receptor beta chains were read from a single sample in a study of vaccination effects on CD4 cells after COVID-19. Assay: immunoSEQ multiplex PCR; the TCRdb copy retains only in-frame clones and omits some. The sample lists about 73,000 clones; over 70% were seen once. No antigen is known for these receptors. This material consisted of CD4+ T cells from PBMCs cultured with SARS-CoV-2 spike peptides, taken before COVID-19 vaccination. These receptors were taken from a human donor who received a COVID-19 vaccine. Both conserved end residues are part of each CDR3. The order of the fields is J gene, D gene, V gene, clone size, CDR3 protein, CDR3 DNA. D genes are given only for firm matches. Only some rows state a clone size, as once, few, many or a class for expanded clones.

TRBJ1-2,NA,TRBV5-5,medium-sized,CASSLLPGAPRAVGYTF,TGTGCCAGCAGCTTGCTCCCGGGAGCCCCAAGGGCCGTCGGCTACACCTTC
TRBJ2-2,TRBD1,TRBV6-5,once,CASSRTGWDTGELFF,TGTGCCAGCAGTAGGACAGGGTGGGATACCGGGGAGCTGTTTTTT
TRBJ2-2,NA,TRBV18,NA,CASSPARISTGELFF,TGTGCCAGCTCACCCGCTCGGATAAGCACCGGGGAGCTGTTTTTT
TRBJ2-3,NA,TRBV6-2/TRBV6-3,NA,CASSYGWGQRDTQYF,TGTGCCAGCAGTTACGGTTGGGGGCAGAGAGATACGCAGTATTTT
TRBJ2-5,NA,TRBV18,NA,CASSPLSTAKETQYF,TGTGCCAGCTCACCACTTTCGACAGCGAAAGAGACCCAGTACTTC
TRBJ1-1,NA,TRBV6-2/TRBV6-3,NA,CASSYRGGGTEAFF,TGTGCCAGCAGTTATAGGGGCGGGGGAACTGAAGCTTTCTTT
TRBJ2-2,NA,TRBV7-6,NA,CASSLEGFSGPGELFF,TGTGCCAGCAGCTTAGAAGGTTTCAGTGGTCCCGGGGAGCTGTTTTTT
TRBJ1-5,TRBD1,TRBV6-4,NA,CASSEPGQGRISNQPQHF,TGTGCCAGCAGTGAGCCGGGACAGGGCAGGATCAGCAATCAGCCCCAGCATTTT
TRBJ1-2,NA,TRBV4-3,NA,CASSQDSPAGAAYGYTF,TGCGCCAGCAGCCAAGATTCCCCTGCAGGGGCGGCGTATGGCTACACCTTC
TRBJ1-4,NA,TRBV3-1/TRBV3-2,once,CASSERNEKLFF,TGTGCCAGCAGTGAACGCAATGAAAAACTGTTTTTT
TRBJ2-4,NA,TRBV4-2,NA,CASSQDLGAKNIQYF,TGTGCCAGCAGCCAAGATCTGGGAGCCAAAAACATTCAGTACTTC
TRBJ1-5,TRBD1,TRBV28,NA,CASRFDRGYNQPQHF,TGTGCCAGCAGGTTCGACAGGGGATACAATCAGCCCCAGCATTTT
TRBJ2-6,TRBD1,TRBV2,NA,CASGGRQGNSGANVLTF,TGTGCCAGCGGGGGGAGACAGGGGAACTCTGGGGCCAACGTCCTGACTTTC
TRBJ1-6,NA,TRBV10-3,few,CAISEMGVGSPLHF,TGTGCCATCAGTGAGATGGGGGTTGGTTCACCCCTCCACTTT
TRBJ1-5,NA,TRBV14,NA,CASSHPGNQPQHF,TGTGCCAGCAGCCACCCGGGCAATCAGCCCCAGCATTTT
TRBJ2-1,NA,TRBV5-6,NA,CASRGTGRSDEQFF,TGTGCCAGCAGGGGAACAGGCAGGTCGGATGAGCAGTTCTTC
TRBJ2-3,TRBD1,TRBV19,NA,CASGGQGADTQYF,TGTGCCAGCGGTGGACAGGGGGCAGATACGCAGTATTTT
TRBJ1-5,NA,TRBV6-2/TRBV6-3,NA,CASSTGLGQVYQPQHF,TGTGCCAGCAGTACCGGTCTGGGGCAAGTATATCAGCCCCAGCATTTT
TRBJ1-1,NA,TRBV5-1,few,CASSLEVRMGTEAFF,TGCGCCAGCAGCTTGGAAGTCAGGATGGGCACTGAAGCTTTCTTT
TRBJ2-4,NA,TRBV5-1,NA,CASRGVGESKNIQYF,TGCGCCAGCAGGGGGGTAGGGGAGAGCAAAAACATTCAGTACTTC
TRBJ2-1,TRBD1,TRBV5-1,NA,CASSRGQDYNEQFF,TGCGCCAGTTCCCGGGGACAGGACTACAATGAGCAGTTCTTC
TRBJ2-1,TRBD2,TRBV3-1/TRBV3-2,NA,CASSQEGLAGAGTNEQFF,TGTGCCAGCAGCCAAGAGGGACTAGCGGGGGCCGGGACGAATGAGCAGTTCTTC
TRBJ2-2,TRBD1,TRBV2,NA,CASSDPDRGRIGGELFF,TGTGCCAGCAGTGACCCGGACAGGGGGCGGATTGGCGGGGAGCTGTTTTTT
TRBJ1-6,NA,TRBV2,few,CASRPTGSVSSPLHF,TGTGCCAGCAGACCAACAGGGAGTGTTAGTTCACCCCTCCACTTT
TRBJ1-1,NA,TRBV10-2,NA,CATLGGGWTEAFF,TGCGCCACCCTGGGGGGAGGATGGACTGAAGCTTTCTTT
TRBJ2-1,TRBD2,TRBV7-6,once,CASSLALLAGVGNEQFF,TGTGCCAGCAGCTTAGCGCTGCTAGCGGGGGTGGGGAATGAGCAGTTCTTC
TRBJ1-4,NA,TRBV19,few,CASKRFEATNEKLFF,TGTGCCAGTAAGAGGTTCGAAGCAACTAATGAAAAACTGTTTTTT
TRBJ1-3,NA,TRBV9,NA,CASSVGTPSGNTIYF,TGTGCCAGCAGCGTAGGGACACCCTCTGGAAACACCATATATTTT
TRBJ1-5,NA,TRBV19,few,CASSIFAGPQHF,TGTGCCAGTAGTATATTTGCGGGTCCCCAGCATTTT